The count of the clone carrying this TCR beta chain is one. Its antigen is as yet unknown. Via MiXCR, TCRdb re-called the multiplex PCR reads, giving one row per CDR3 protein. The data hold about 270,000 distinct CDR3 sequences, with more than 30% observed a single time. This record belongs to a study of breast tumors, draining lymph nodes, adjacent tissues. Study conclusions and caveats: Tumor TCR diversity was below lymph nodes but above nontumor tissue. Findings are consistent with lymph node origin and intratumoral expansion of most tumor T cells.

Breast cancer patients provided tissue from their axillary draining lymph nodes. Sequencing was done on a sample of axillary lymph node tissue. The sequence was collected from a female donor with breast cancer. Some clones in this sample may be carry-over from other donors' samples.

The CDR3 region has the DNA TGTGCCACCAGCAGAGATAAGGGGCTGATCTGCGAGCAGTACTTC. It specifies CATSRDKGLICEQYF. The rearrangement joins TRBV15 to TRBJ2-7; weak D call: TRBD1 (5 bases). The CDR3 length is 15 residues. The V gene lost 0 bases and the J gene lost 6 bases, with 15 bases spanning the gap. The V gene's germline CDR1 is LNHNV and CDR2 YYDKDF (reference sequence).